The T cell receptor (beta chain) under discussion was sequenced for a study of blood T cell repertoires in COVID-19. Study-level background: Acute and convalescent COVID-19 specimens originated in the United States, Italy and Spain. T cells, B-cell-depleted T cells, or PBMCs provided the cDNA or gDNA that served as material.

Original methodology: Counts of nucleated cells, estimated from reference gene primer amplification, were obtained. The data were produced by immunoSEQ multiplex PCR, yet TCRdb's version contains in-frame clones alone and is incomplete. D and trimming were read from the DNA, whereas the V and J calls and clone size are those reported in that table. The table lists roughly 350,000 clones, almost 90% of them singletons. The TCR originated in a woman aged 65 to 85 with COVID-19, enrolled during active disease. The sample comprised peripheral blood.

The CDR3 spells CAWSRGLAGGPGNEQFF. The CDR3 bases are TGTGCCTGGAGCCGTGGACTAGCGGGGGGGCCGGGGAATGAGCAGTTCTTC. The chain uses TRBV30 and TRBJ2-1; 15 positions agree with TRBD2. The CDR3 spans 17 residues. V was clipped by 3 bases and J by 7 bases; unmatched bases: 10. Per the germline V gene, CDR1 is GTSNPN and CDR2 is SVGIG (reference sequence).